This T cell receptor beta chain emerged from a study of T cells in Graves' hyperthyroidism and ophthalmopathy. Across the study: Staff took peripheral blood when the initial diagnosis was made, before any treatment began.

There were TCR beta CDR3 regions amplified from RNA transcripts. The HTBI primer set served for first-round RT-PCR of the TCR CDR3. TCRdb called the multiplex PCR reads again in MiXCR, with one record for every CDR3 protein. The sample includes about 360,000 distinct CDR3 sequences, about 20% of them seen just once. This clonotype was found a few times. The antigen is not known. Those with hyperthyroidism were 18 to 65 years old, newly diagnosed, and ill for under 2 months. Orbital computed tomography and thyroid ultrasound, together with serum TRAb and thyroxine and clinical symptoms, were used for diagnoses. The V gene lost 2 bases and the J gene lost 5 bases, with 16 bases spanning the gap. The CDR3 loop spans 15 amino acids. The germline gives CDR1 SGHRS, CDR2 YFSETQ. Study results and limitations: Stable hyperthyroidism was told apart from ophthalmopathy by a model built on 13 V-J features.

Material for sequencing was blood. The rearrangement uses TRBV5-1 and TRBJ2-5, with D perhaps TRBD1 (6 bases). This TCR was recovered from a woman aged 18-29 years with Graves' hyperthyroidism. The CDR3 DNA sequence: TGCGCCAGCAGCTTTGGCTGGGGGCCCCCGGAGACCCAGTACTTC. Protein product: CASSFGWGPPETQYF. Drawing the rest from reference TRBV5-1 and TRBJ2-5, the complete variable domain is KAGVTQTPRYLIKTRGQQVTLSCSPISGHRSVSWYQQTPGQGLQFLFEYFSETQRNKGNFPGRFSGRQFSNSRSEMNVSTLELGDSALYLCASSFGWGPPETQYFGPGTRLLVL.